The sequence of this TCR beta chain was determined in a study of shared clonotypes between healthy human individuals (dated by TCRdb to 2018 to 2020). With respect to the entire study: Two women and a few men aged 18 to 49 years were included in the cohort. For each donor, CD4 naive and CD4 memory were each given three plates, CD8 naive was given two plates, and CD8 memory was given one plate. To estimate repertoire size and how much clonotypes are shared between individuals, the study performed deep sequencing of blood TCR repertoires from roughly five healthy adults. Different laboratories and diverse techniques were used to prepare libraries and sequence TCR repertoires, to increase sequencing depth and limit assay-specific biases. Each donor's leukapheresis produced roughly between roughly 0.9 and 8.9 billion PBMCs. Overall results and qualifications from the work: The small number of donors limited the genetic and exposure-history diversity represented. Estimated clonotype richness was generally larger for naive than for memory subsets. Pairwise subsampling led to the expectation that sequencing depth would affect the degree of clonotype sharing among donors. Higher generation probabilities were observed for clonotypes shared by all four sorted-subset donors than for non-shared clonotypes. Sampling was limited to blood, and TCR repertoires in tissue likely differ from TCR repertoires in blood. Rarefaction of sorted-subset datasets indicated incomplete sequencing despite the large sequencing depth. Across a handful of donors, around 5% of naive CD4, roughly 3.4% of naive CD8, roughly 2.2% of memory CD4, and 0.3% to 0.45% of memory CD8 clonotypes were shared.

TCR CDR3 regions were amplified from genomic DNA by multiplex PCR using the deep immunoSEQ assay. Genomic DNA extracted from each cell subset was distributed evenly over all wells of several immunoSEQ 96-well plates, and each plate served as one replicate. For sorted subsets, each replicate PCR was loaded with roughly 200 ng genomic DNA, equivalent to 32,000 or so T cell genomes. The purified libraries were quantified using a Qubit 3.0 fluorometer, sized with a Bioanalyzer 2100, and then quantified again using the KAPA Library Quantification kit. Each immunoSEQ 96-well plate was sequenced on its own single-read 150-cycle Illumina NextSeq 550 flow cell. The original methods were these. Because the immunoSEQ output held only junctional sequences and lacked quality scores, the filtering could not match the filtering applied to full-length reads. Sequences were annotated with PyIR, a Python wrapper for IgBLAST v1.9, using IMGT germline references to assign V/J genes and CDR3. Reads were removed for weak V/J assignments (E-value above 1e-6), missing CDR3, stop codons, out-of-frame junctions, or ambiguous translated residues. A V3J clonotype was defined by an identical inferred V gene, J gene, and CDR3 amino acid sequence. To compute the percentage overlap between repertoires, the number of shared unique clonotypes was divided by the size of the smaller repertoire. RTK rarefaction, the Chao1 estimator, and Recon v2.1 estimates of unobserved clonotypes were used to assess repertoire richness. For all TCRbeta clonotypes obtained by the gDNA method from a handful of donors, generation probabilities were computed with OLGA. TCRdb mirrors the immuneACCESS table, restricted to in-frame sequences. Some clones are absent from its copies; in checked studies, under half trace to an unresolved V gene, and the reason for the others is unknown. The DNA gave D and trimming, while V, J and clone size come from that table. Present in this sample are fewer than 1 million clones, just over 95% of which were seen just once. The ten largest make up 0.2% to 0.25% of the sample.

CDR1 and CDR2, looked up from the germline V gene, are SGHTA and FQGNSA. Reading from cysteine to phenylalanine, the CDR3 counts 16 amino acids. Only the CDR3 region is kept as DNA, spanning 48 bases read in frame from base 1. The germline V and J ends show losses of 5 bases and 6 bases respectively, and no gene match explains 13 bases of the junction. For the CD8 naive samples, CD45RO-negative cells were positively selected for CCR7, yielding a CD45RA+CCR7+ population from which TemRA cells were excluded. The donors were healthy, HIV-negative adults with no recently reported acute infections or vaccinations. Every donor was a Caucasian adult living in Nashville, Tennessee, USA. Blood was obtained by leukapheresis, after which PBMCs were separated by Ficoll-Histopaque density gradient centrifugation and cryopreserved in liquid nitrogen vapor phase. Purity and quantity of every magnetically sorted T cell population were checked by analytical flow cytometry. From each sorted fraction, genomic DNA was isolated and quantified by UV absorbance on a Nanodrop 2000c.

About this clone itself: Its antigen is not yet known. Base-call qualities are not available, and no considerably larger clone is one nucleotide away.

The V gene is TRBV7-2 and the J gene is TRBJ1-1, with 9 junctional bases fitting TRBD1. The clonotype comes from a man aged 30-40 years in good health. Input material: naive CD8+ T cells sorted from blood. The sample's cell subset or site, from its label and the paper: CD45RA+CCR7+. The DNA is as follows: TGTGCCAGCAGCCCGCCGGACAGGGGATACCCCTCTGAAGCTTTCTTT. It specifies CASSPPDRGYPSEAFF.